Listed below are T cell receptor beta chains from one sample, sequenced in a study of blood T cell repertoires in COVID-19. Profiled with immunoSEQ multiplex PCR; TCRdb holds only in-frame clones, not every one. Of about 120,000 clones listed, 85% to 90% are singletons. Sequenced sample: peripheral blood. All receptors come from an older man with active or convalescent COVID-19. The CDR3 runs from the conserved cysteine through the conserved F or W. A D gene is named only where the DNA matches it firmly. A clone size is listed for some rows: how often the clone was seen (once, few, many), or a class if it is expanded.

d_call,clone_size,v_call,j_call,cdr3_nt,cdr3_aa
TRBD2,.,TRBV3-1/TRBV3-2,TRBJ2-3,TGTGCCAGCAGCCAAGCGCCCCCCGGGACTAGCGGGCGTAAGGGGGATACGCAGTATTTT,CASSQAPPGTSGRKGDTQYF
.,.,TRBV3-1/TRBV3-2,TRBJ2-2,TGTGCCAGCAGCCAAGTTGTTTGGACAAAGAACACCGGGGAGCTGTTTTTT,CASSQVVWTKNTGELFF
.,once,TRBV7-8,TRBJ2-7,TGTGCCAGCAGCTTAGGGCGGTCCTACGAGCAGTACTTC,CASSLGRSYEQYF
.,.,TRBV7-3,TRBJ1-1,TGTGCCAGCAGCTTAGAGCCCAGCCCGGGCACTGAAGCTTTCTTT,CASSLEPSPGTEAFF
TRBD2,.,TRBV14,TRBJ2-5,TGTGCCAGCAGCCAAGTCGGGACTAGCGGAGGTGGAGAGACCCAGTACTTC,CASSQVGTSGGGETQYF
TRBD1,.,TRBV6-5,TRBJ1-2,TGTGCCACCCTGGGACAGGACGTCTATGGCTACACCTTC,CATLGQDVYGYTF
.,.,TRBV3-1/TRBV3-2,TRBJ2-5,TGTGCCAGCAAGCTTGGCGGAGCTCAAGAGACCCAGTACTTC,CASKLGGAQETQYF
.,.,TRBV6-5,TRBJ1-3,TGTGCCAGCAGTTTAACAGGGTCTGCTGGAAACACCATATATTTT,CASSLTGSAGNTIYF
.,.,TRBV2,TRBJ2-7,TGTGCCAGCAGTGAGAGTGGGCGCGAGCAGTACTTC,CASSESGREQYF
TRBD2,.,TRBV11-2,TRBJ2-3,TGTGCCAGCAGCCTAATCAGCGGGAGAATCCATACGCAGTATTTT,CASSLISGRIHTQYF
.,.,TRBV9,TRBJ2-3,TGTGCCAGCAGCGTGAGAGGATACCAGACTAGTAAAGATACGCAGTATTTT,CASSVRGYQTSKDTQYF
TRBD2,.,TRBV27,TRBJ2-5,TGTGCCAGCAGTCCCTCTAGCGGGAGATTGCGAGAGACCCAGTACTTC,CASSPSSGRLRETQYF
.,.,TRBV19,TRBJ1-2,TGTGCCAGTAGTATCGCGGGGGCCTATGGCTACACCTTC,CASSIAGAYGYTF
TRBD2,.,TRBV7-9,TRBJ2-3,TGTGCCAGCAGCCCGGGGACTAGCGTTACAGATACGCAGTATTTT,CASSPGTSVTDTQYF
.,once,TRBV29-1,TRBJ2-1,TGCAGCGTTGCGACGGAGCTTTACAATGAGCAGTTCTTC,CSVATELYNEQFF
TRBD1,few,TRBV19,TRBJ2-3,TGTGCCAGTAGCCCGACAGGGGCCGATACGCAGTATTTT,CASSPTGADTQYF
.,.,TRBV6-5,TRBJ2-7,TGTGCCAGCAGTTACGACACCTACTCCTACGAGCAGTACTTC,CASSYDTYSYEQYF
.,.,TRBV18,TRBJ1-5,TGTGCCAGCTCACTACGGACAGATTACCAGCCCCAGCATTTT,CASSLRTDYQPQHF
TRBD2,.,TRBV10-1,TRBJ2-3,TGCGCCAGCAGTGAGTCGTTGGCTAGCGGGAGTCGTACAGATACGCAGTATTTT,CASSESLASGSRTDTQYF
TRBD1,.,TRBV5-1,TRBJ2-5,TGCGCCAGCAGCCAAGGACAGGGGGAGACCCAGTACTTC,CASSQGQGETQYF
.,.,TRBV9,TRBJ2-2,TGTGCCAGCAGCGTAGGCGGTGGGGGCGACACCGGGGAGCTGTTTTTT,CASSVGGGGDTGELFF
TRBD2,.,TRBV11-2,TRBJ2-1,TGTGCCAGCAGCCTCATGGGGGGGATGGGTGAGCAGTTCTTC,CASSLMGGMGEQFF
.,.,TRBV7-8,TRBJ1-2,TGTGCCAGCAGCTATCAAGGGGTGACTTATGGCTACACCTTC,CASSYQGVTYGYTF
.,.,TRBV19,TRBJ1-5,TGTGCCAGTAAAACGACAGTGAATAGCAATCAGCCCCAGCATTTT,CASKTTVNSNQPQHF
TRBD2,once,TRBV27,TRBJ2-3,TGTGCCAGCAGGGACAGCGGGGGGGGCACAGATACGCAGTATTTT,CASRDSGGGTDTQYF
.,.,TRBV6-6,TRBJ1-5,TGTGCCAGCTTCCGGGAGCGCAATCAGCCCCAGCATTTT,CASFRERNQPQHF
.,.,TRBV28,TRBJ2-7,TGTGCCAGCTCTTTGGCGGGACGGGGCTACGAGCAGTACTTC,CASSLAGRGYEQYF
TRBD1,few,TRBV7-9,TRBJ2-3,TGTGCCAGCAGCTTGGGGACAGAGGACTGGGATACGCAGTATTTT,CASSLGTEDWDTQYF
TRBD2,.,TRBV5-6,TRBJ2-1,TGTGCCAGCAGCCGACCCAAGGGACTAGCTGGATATAGAAATGAGCAGTTCTTC,CASSRPKGLAGYRNEQFF
.,.,TRBV12-3/TRBV12-4,TRBJ1-1,TGTGCCAGCAGTTTAGCGGGGGGGCGGCGAGCTTTCTTT,CASSLAGGRRAFF
TRBD1,once,TRBV4-1,TRBJ1-5,TGCGCCAGCAGTTTAGACAGGGATCAGCCCCAGCATTTT,CASSLDRDQPQHF
.,.,TRBV5-4,TRBJ2-3,TGTGCCAGCAGCCTGGAGGGAGGAGAAACAGATACGCAGTATTTT,CASSLEGGETDTQYF
.,.,TRBV6-5,TRBJ2-7,TGTGCCAGCAGTCCAATGGACAGCTCCTACGAGCAGTACTTC,CASSPMDSSYEQYF
.,.,TRBV20-1,TRBJ2-1,TGCAGTGTACAGGGAGAAAGTGAGCAGTTCTTC,CSVQGESEQFF
.,.,TRBV28,TRBJ2-1,TGTGCCAGCAGTTTCCCACAAAGGTCGGGTGAGCAGTTCTTC,CASSFPQRSGEQFF
.,.,TRBV27,TRBJ1-6,TGTGCCAGCGGTCTAGGCAGGGGAACCTCACCCCTCCACTTT,CASGLGRGTSPLHF
TRBD2,.,TRBV27,TRBJ2-5,TGTGCCAGCAGCCCTCAACCTAGGGACTATCAAGAGACCCAGTACTTC,CASSPQPRDYQETQYF
TRBD1,.,TRBV18,TRBJ2-1,TGTGCCAGCTCTCCCCGGGACAGGGGCTACAATGAGCAGTTCTTC,CASSPRDRGYNEQFF
TRBD1,.,TRBV25-1,TRBJ1-5,TGTGCCAGCAGTGGGCAGGGGGCAGGGAATCAGCCCCAGCATTTT,CASSGQGAGNQPQHF
TRBD2,.,TRBV6-6,TRBJ2-7,TGTGCCAGCAGCCAGCGGGGGCCTAACTACGAGCAGTACTTC,CASSQRGPNYEQYF
TRBD2,.,TRBV27,TRBJ2-3,TGTGCCAGCAGTCGCGGACTAGCGGGAGCTACAGATACGCAGTATTTT,CASSRGLAGATDTQYF
TRBD1,once,TRBV18,TRBJ1-1,TGTGCCAGCTCACCACCGGGACAGGGTTGGGCTGAAGCTTTCTTT,CASSPPGQGWAEAFF
.,.,TRBV28,TRBJ2-2,TGTGCCAGCACCCTATCTGGGACTTGGCGCGGGGAGCTGTTTTTT,CASTLSGTWRGELFF
TRBD2,.,TRBV3-1/TRBV3-2,TRBJ2-1,TGTGCCAGCAGCCAAGGGACTAGTCTCTACAATGAGCAGTTCTTC,CASSQGTSLYNEQFF
TRBD1,.,TRBV28,TRBJ1-2,TGTGCCAGCAGTTCACCCGTGGGACAGGGGGCTCGTGGCTACACCTTC,CASSSPVGQGARGYTF
TRBD2,.,TRBV29-1,TRBJ2-5,TGCAGCGTTGCGGGACTAGCGGGAGAGACCCAGTACTTC,CSVAGLAGETQYF
.,.,TRBV2,TRBJ2-3,TGTGCCAGCAATAGCGGCACAGATACGCAGTATTTT,CASNSGTDTQYF
.,.,TRBV5-8,TRBJ2-1,TGTGCCAGCAGCTTACCTCTAGGGGGTTACAATGAGCAGTTCTTC,CASSLPLGGYNEQFF
.,few,TRBV6-5,TRBJ1-2,TGTGCCAGCAGCCAGGGCGACTATGGCTACACCTTC,CASSQGDYGYTF
TRBD1,.,TRBV5-1,TRBJ1-1,TGCGCCAGCAGTCCCGGACAGGGATCGGGCACTGAAGCTTTCTTT,CASSPGQGSGTEAFF
TRBD1,.,TRBV6-1,TRBJ1-5,TGTGCCAGCATCGACAGGGGCGGCCAGCCCCAGCATTTT,CASIDRGGQPQHF
TRBD2,.,TRBV6-5,TRBJ2-5,TGTGCCAGCAGTTACTCTCTAGCGGGAGACCAAGAGACCCAGTACTTC,CASSYSLAGDQETQYF
.,once,TRBV5-1,TRBJ2-3,TGCGCCAGCAGCTTGAGTATGGGGGGTTATTTGGGAGATACGCAGTATTTT,CASSLSMGGYLGDTQYF
TRBD2,.,TRBV4-1,TRBJ2-5,TGCGCCAGCAGCCAAGATGCCCTAGCGGGAGATTACGAGACCCAGTACTTC,CASSQDALAGDYETQYF
TRBD1,.,TRBV7-9,TRBJ1-3,TGTGCCAGCAGCGAGGGACAGGCCTCCGGAAACACCATATATTTT,CASSEGQASGNTIYF